This entry concerns a single T cell receptor beta chain. The data derive from a study of a mutant IDH1 vaccine in newly diagnosed glioma. In the study overall: Treatment recipients were about 62% male and around 38% female, and their mean age was around 40 years.

This CDR3 comprises 14 residues. Germline-derived CDR1 and CDR2 are SEHNR and FQNEAQ (reference sequence). Trimming removed 2 bases from V and 0 bases from J; junction bases left unmatched: 0. The time point: baseline, week 1 (first vaccination visit). Treatment noted: pre-vaccination baseline after standard-of-care therapy. Tumors from donors were new WHO grade 3 or 4 IDH1-mutant astrocytomas with ATRX loss. Sequencing used immunoSEQ multiplex PCR; TCRdb keeps in-frame clones, though not all of them. This table has tens of thousands of clones, roughly 87% appearing once. The receptor was isolated from a man aged 25-40 years with glioma. The sample in question was PBMCs, obtained from a glioma patient treated with radiotherapy, temozolomide or both. This chain links TRBV7-9 with TRBJ2-5, with TRBD2 matching 7 bases. The CDR3 nucleotides are TGTGCCAGCAGCTTAACTAGCGACCAAGAGACCCAGTACTTC. Its translation is CASSLTSDQETQYF.